The T cell receptor beta chain under discussion was sequenced for a study of cytomegalovirus exposure and HLA in healthy donors. This clone has more than one count but fewer than ten. The PCR made use of 60 Vbeta and 13 Jbeta primers. This table comes from immunoSEQ multiplex PCR, and its TCRdb copy is limited to in-frame clones, with some not included. The sample yields about 150,000 clones, approximately 10% seen once. The CDR3 length is 16 residues. V lost 3 bases to trimming and J lost 5 bases, with 19 bases between them. The germline V gene encodes CDR1 ENHRY and CDR2 SYGVKD. V gene TRBV10-3 combines with J gene TRBJ2-5; possible D gene TRBD1, 8 bases. Input material: PBMCs. The sequence derives from a woman aged 40-49 years in good health and CMV-seropositive. Written as DNA, the CDR3 is TGTGCCATCAGTGATTCAGGACAGGGAGGGATGGAGACCCAGTACTTC. Translating it yields CAISDSGQGGMETQYF.